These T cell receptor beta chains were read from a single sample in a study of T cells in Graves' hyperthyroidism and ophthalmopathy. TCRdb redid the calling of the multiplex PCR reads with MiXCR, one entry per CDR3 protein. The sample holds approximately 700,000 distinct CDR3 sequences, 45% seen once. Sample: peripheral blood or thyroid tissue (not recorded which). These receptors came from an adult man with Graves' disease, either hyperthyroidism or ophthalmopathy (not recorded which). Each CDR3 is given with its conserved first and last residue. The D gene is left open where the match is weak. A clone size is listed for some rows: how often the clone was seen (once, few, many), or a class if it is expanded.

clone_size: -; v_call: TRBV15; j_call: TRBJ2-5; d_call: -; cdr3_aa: CATSRDGGPQYF; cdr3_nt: TGTGCCACCAGCAGAGATGGGGGGCCCCAGTACTTC
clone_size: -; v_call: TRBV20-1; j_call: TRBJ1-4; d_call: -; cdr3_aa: CSAEDLEDEKLFF; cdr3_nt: TGCAGTGCTGAAGATCTGGAGGATGAAAAACTGTTTTTT
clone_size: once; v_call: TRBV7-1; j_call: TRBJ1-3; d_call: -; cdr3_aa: CASTSWGYGYTIYF; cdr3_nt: TGTGCCAGCACCTCGTGGGGATATGGCTACACCATATATTTT
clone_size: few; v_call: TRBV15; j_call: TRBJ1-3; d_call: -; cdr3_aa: CATSRTAGETIYF; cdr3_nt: TGTGCCACCAGCAGGACAGCGGGGGAGACCATATATTTT
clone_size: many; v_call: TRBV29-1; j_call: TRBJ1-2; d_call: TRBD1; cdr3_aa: CSVEGGTGDGYTF; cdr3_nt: TGCAGCGTTGAAGGTGGGACAGGGGATGGCTACACCTTC
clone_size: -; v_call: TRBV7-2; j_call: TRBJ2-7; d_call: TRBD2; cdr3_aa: CASSPGTSKAAGSYEQYF; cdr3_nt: TGTGCCAGCAGCCCCGGGACTAGCAAGGCAGCAGGCTCCTACGAGCAGTACTTC
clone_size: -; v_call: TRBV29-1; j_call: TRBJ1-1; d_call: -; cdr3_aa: CSVEDAPWQANTEAFF; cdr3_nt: TGCAGCGTTGAAGATGCCCCTTGGCAGGCGAACACTGAAGCTTTCTTT
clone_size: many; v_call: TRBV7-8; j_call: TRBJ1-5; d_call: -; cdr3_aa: CASSLEASNQPQHF; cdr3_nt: TGTGCCAGCAGCTTAGAGGCCAGCAATCAGCCCCAGCATTTT
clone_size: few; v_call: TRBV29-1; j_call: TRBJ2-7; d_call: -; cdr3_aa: CSVVGTGLGLGQYF; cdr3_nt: TGCAGCGTTGTGGGTACGGGACTCGGATTGGGGCAGTACTTC
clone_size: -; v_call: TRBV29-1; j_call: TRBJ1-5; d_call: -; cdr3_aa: CSAGGEETQHF; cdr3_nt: TGCAGCGCTGGAGGGGAAGAGACCCAGCATTTT
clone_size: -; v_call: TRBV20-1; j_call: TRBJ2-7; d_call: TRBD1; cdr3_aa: CSAREPGQTYEQYF; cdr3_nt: TGCAGTGCTAGAGAACCGGGACAGACCTACGAGCAGTACTTC
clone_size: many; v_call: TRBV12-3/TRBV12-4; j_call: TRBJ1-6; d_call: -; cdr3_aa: CASSPQPGVSSPLHF; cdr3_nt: TGTGCCAGCAGCCCTCAGCCAGGGGTGAGTTCACCCCTCCACTTT
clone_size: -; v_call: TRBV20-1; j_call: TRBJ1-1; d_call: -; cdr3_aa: CSARDRGGDTEAFF; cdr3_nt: TGCAGTGCTAGAGATCGAGGCGGGGACACTGAAGCTTTCTTT
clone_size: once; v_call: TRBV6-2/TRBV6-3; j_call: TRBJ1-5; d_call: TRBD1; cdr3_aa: CASSSTGGLSSNQPQHF; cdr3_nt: TGTGCCAGCAGCTCTACAGGGGGACTAAGTAGCAATCAGCCCCAGCATTTT
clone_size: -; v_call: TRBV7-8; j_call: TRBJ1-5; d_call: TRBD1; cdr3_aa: CASSSWAGGAGQPQHF; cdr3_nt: TGTGCCAGCAGCTCCTGGGCAGGGGGCGCGGGTCAGCCCCAGCATTTT
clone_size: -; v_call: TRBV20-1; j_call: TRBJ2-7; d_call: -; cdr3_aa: CSARGSRLRVGDEQYF; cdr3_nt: TGCAGTGCTAGAGGGAGCCGACTCAGGGTTGGGGACGAGCAGTACTTC
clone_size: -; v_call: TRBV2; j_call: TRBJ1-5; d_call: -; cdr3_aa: CASSENGRGLPQHF; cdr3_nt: TGTGCCAGCAGTGAAAACGGCCGGGGTTTGCCCCAGCATTTT
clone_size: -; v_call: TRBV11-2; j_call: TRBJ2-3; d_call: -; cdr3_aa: CASSFDGKVTDTQYF; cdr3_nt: TGTGCCAGCAGCTTCGATGGAAAGGTCACAGATACGCAGTATTTT
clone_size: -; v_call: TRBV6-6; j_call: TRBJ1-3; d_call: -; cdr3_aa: CASSYGLSSGNTIYF; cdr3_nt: TGTGCCAGCAGCTACGGCCTCTCCTCTGGAAACACCATATATTTT
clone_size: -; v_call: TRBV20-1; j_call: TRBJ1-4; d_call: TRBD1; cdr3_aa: CSATAPGQGVIEKLFF; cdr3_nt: TGCAGTGCTACAGCTCCGGGACAGGGTGTGATTGAAAAACTGTTTTTT
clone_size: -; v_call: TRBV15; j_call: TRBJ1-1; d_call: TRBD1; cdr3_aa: CATSSDRGPEAFF; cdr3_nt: TGTGCCACCAGCAGTGACAGGGGCCCTGAAGCTTTCTTT
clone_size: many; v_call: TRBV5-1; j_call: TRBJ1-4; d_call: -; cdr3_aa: CASSLATGTRNEKLFF; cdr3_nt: TGCGCCAGCAGCTTGGCTACCGGGACAAGGAATGAAAAACTGTTTTTT
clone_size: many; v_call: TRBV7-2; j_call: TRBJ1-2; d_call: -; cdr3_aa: CASSPPGLRGYTF; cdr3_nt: TGTGCCAGCAGCCCCCCAGGTCTTCGTGGCTACACCTTC
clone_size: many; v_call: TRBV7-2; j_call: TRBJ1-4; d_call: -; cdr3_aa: CASSTSGQSTNEKLFF; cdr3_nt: TGTGCCAGCAGCACCTCGGGACAATCGACTAATGAAAAACTGTTTTTT
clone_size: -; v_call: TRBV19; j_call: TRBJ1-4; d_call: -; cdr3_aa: CASSMGNTATNEKLFF; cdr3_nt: TGTGCCAGTAGTATGGGGAACACTGCAACTAATGAAAAACTGTTCTTT
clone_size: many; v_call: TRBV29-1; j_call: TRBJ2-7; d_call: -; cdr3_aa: CSVVRPTYEQYF; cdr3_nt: TGCAGCGTTGTACGCCCAACCTACGAGCAGTACTTC
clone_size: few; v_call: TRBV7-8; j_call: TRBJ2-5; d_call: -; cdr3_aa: CASSWGGTEETQYF; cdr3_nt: TGTGCCAGCAGCTGGGGGGGCACCGAAGAGACCCAGTACTTC